The clone carrying this T cell receptor beta chain occurred once. The method was immunoSEQ multiplex PCR; TCRdb's version includes in-frame clones alone and lacks a portion of them. The repertoire holds a few hundred thousand clones, with 87% as singletons. Living in 24 US areas, the participants were between about 18 and 95 years of age. Germline lookup yields CDR1 MNHNY and CDR2 SVGAGI (reference sequence). CDR3 size: 16 residues. Unmatched junction bases numbered 11, after V lost 5 bases and J lost 5 bases. The data originate from a study of blood T cell repertoires in COVID-19. Study overall: Acute and convalescent COVID-19 specimens originated in the United States, Italy and Spain. Sample material is recorded as cDNA or gDNA derived from T cells, B-cell-depleted T cells, or PBMCs.

This receptor was identified in a woman younger than 30 who had recovered from COVID-19. Sequencing was performed on PBMCs or T cells enriched from blood (not recorded which). The chain has TRBV6-6 and TRBJ1-3; 8 bases fit TRBD1. CDR3 in DNA: TGTGCCAGCAGTCCCGGGGGACAGGAACCTAGAAACACCATATATTTT. Amino acids: CASSPGGQEPRNTIYF.